These T cell receptor beta chains were read from a single sample in a study of blood T cell repertoires in COVID-19. Sequencing used immunoSEQ multiplex PCR; TCRdb keeps in-frame clones, though not all of them. The sample shows approximately 77,000 clones, 70% to 90% of them seen only once. The sequencing input was peripheral blood. The receptors stem from a middle-aged man with active COVID-19. CDR3s include the opening cysteine and the closing phenylalanine or tryptophan. A D gene is named only where the DNA matches it firmly. Clone size, where shown, is once, few, many, or a class for clones that have expanded.

size,V,J,D,DNA,CDR3
once,TRBV3-1/TRBV3-2,TRBJ2-7,TRBD1,TGTGCCAGCAGGGGGGGTTTGGGGACAGGGATTAACGAGCAGTACTTC,CASRGGLGTGINEQYF
NA,TRBV25-1,TRBJ2-3,NA,TGTGCCAGCAGTGATCCCCGCGGACAGATATGCACAGATACGCAGTATTTT,CASSDPRGQICTDTQYF
NA,TRBV15,TRBJ2-7,TRBD1,TGTGCCACCAGCACCGGAGACGGGACAGGGTCATCCTACGAGCAGTACTTC,CATSTGDGTGSSYEQYF
few,TRBV6-5,TRBJ2-2,TRBD1,TGTGCCACGGGACAGGGGGCGGACACCGGGGAGCTGTTTTTT,CATGQGADTGELFF
NA,TRBV9,TRBJ2-5,TRBD2,TGTGCCAGCAGCGTAGGGACTAGCGGGGTTGAGACCCAGTACTTC,CASSVGTSGVETQYF
NA,TRBV6-1,TRBJ1-2,TRBD1,TGTGCCAGCAGTGAAGGAGCAGGGGGCGTCCCGGGGTATGGCTACACCTTC,CASSEGAGGVPGYGYTF
NA,TRBV5-1,TRBJ2-5,NA,TGCGCCAGCAGCTTGGGACGGGAAGAGACCCAGTACTTC,CASSLGREETQYF
NA,TRBV6-5,TRBJ2-7,TRBD2,TGTGCCAGCAGTTACACTAGCGGGTCAACCTACGAGCAGTACTTC,CASSYTSGSTYEQYF
NA,TRBV5-5,TRBJ1-2,NA,TGTGCCAGCAGCTTGGAATTGGGAACAGGCCGAAAACAGCAATATGGCTACACCTTC,CASSLELGTGRKQQYGYTF
NA,TRBV6-5,TRBJ2-1,TRBD1,TGTGCCAGCACCCCCGGGACAGGGGGCAATGAGCAGTTCTTC,CASTPGTGGNEQFF